The source of this T cell receptor (beta chain) is a study of cytomegalovirus exposure and HLA in healthy donors. Study at large: The same platform used for the roughly 650 first-cohort repertoires was also used for the 120 or so validation repertoires, as a later analysis reported. Study findings and constraints: Cytomegalovirus association was assigned to 150 to 200 TCR beta chains.

The CDR3 consists of 18 residues. V lost 5 bases and J lost 3; bases outside the gene matches: 17. Germline V gives CDR1 SEHNR, CDR2 FQNEAQ (reference sequence). On this clone itself: The target antigen is unknown.

The assay was immunoSEQ multiplex PCR, and TCRdb's table has in-frame clones only and misses some. This table holds under 65,000 clones, around 90% found once. The sample taken for sequencing was PBMCs. V is TRBV7-9 and J is TRBJ1-1; 8 bases agree with TRBD1. The receptor was derived from a woman under 30 in good health and CMV-seropositive. CDR3 sequence: CASSPRRQGPLRDTEAFF. The DNA for the CDR3 is TGTGCCAGCAGCCCCAGGAGACAGGGGCCCTTGAGGGACACTGAAGCTTTCTTT.